These 9 T cell receptor beta chains originate from one sample sequenced in a study of beta chain features in type 1 diabetes. Broader study findings: All four CD4+ subsets of Type 1 diabetes patients contained TCRB CDR3s that were moderately but significantly shorter.

For these receptors, no antigen is known. Sequencing targeted expressed TCRB transcripts, as all isolated RNA had been reverse transcribed. Sequencing was performed with immunoSEQ multiplex PCR; in TCRdb, only in-frame clones are kept and a portion is missing. The repertoire holds about 160,000 clones, around 8.3% seen once, with more than 0.5% in the top ten. The sequenced material came from central memory CD4+ T cells from blood. The receptors come from a young woman with type 1 diabetes.

A few counts support this clone. The rearrangement uses TRBV2 and TRBJ1-4, with 9 bases matching TRBD1. This CDR3 has 13 amino acids. From germline, CDR1 is SNHLY and CDR2 FYNNEI. Germline trimming cut 11 bases from V and 7 bases from J; bases unmatched to any gene: 8. In DNA form, the CDR3 reads TGTGCCGCAAACAGGGGGCGGAGTGAAAAACTGTTTTTT. As protein: CAANRGRSEKLFF.

This clone has just a few counts. V is TRBV14 and J is TRBJ2-7; 12 nucleotides line up with TRBD1. Germline V gives CDR1 SGHDN, CDR2 FVKESK. Germline trimming cut 3 bases from V and 6 bases from J; bases unmatched to any gene: 6. CDR3 length: 15 residues. The CDR3 region is CASSHPGQGAFEQYF. For the CDR3, the DNA is TGTGCCAGCAGCCATCCGGGACAGGGGGCTTTCGAGCAGTACTTC. The full variable domain, with the rest looked up from reference TRBV14 and TRBJ2-7, is EAGVTQFPSHSVIEKGQTVTLRCDPISGHDNLYWYRRVMGKEIKFLLHFVKESKQDESGMPNNRFLAERTGGTYSTLKVQPAELEDSGVYFCASSHPGQGAFEQYFGPGTRLTVT.

This clone has more than one count but fewer than ten. The rearrangement links TRBV6-5 to TRBJ2-3; D is uncertain. V was trimmed by 6 bases and J by 6 bases, leaving 13 bases between them. The germline gives CDR1 MNHEY, CDR2 SVGAGI. The CDR3 totals 13 residues. CDR3 amino acids: CASRPALRDTQYF. DNA of the CDR3: TGTGCCAGCAGACCAGCTCTCAGGGATACGCAGTATTTT.

The rearrangement links TRBV7-2 to TRBJ2-2; TRBD1 matches 9 bases. Germline trimming cut 5 bases from V and 7 bases from J; bases unmatched to any gene: 8. Germline V gene lookup returns CDR1 SGHTA and CDR2 FQGNSA. The CDR3 is made up of 15 amino acids. The chain's CDR3 is CASSIRTGDGGELFF. The DNA of the CDR3 is TGTGCCAGCAGCATCAGGACAGGGGACGGCGGGGAGCTGTTTTTT.

This clone turned up a few times. The V and J genes are TRBV7-9 and TRBJ1-3; D unclear. Between the trimmed V and J ends, which lost 5 bases and 2 bases, there was a span of 10 bases. The CDR3 sequence is 14 residues long. CDR1 SEHNR and CDR2 FQNEAQ come from the germline V gene (reference sequence). The CDR3 DNA sequence: TGTGCCAGCAGCCTGGCCCAACCTGGAAACACCATATATTTT. It translates to CASSLAQPGNTIYF.

A few counts support this clone. The chain uses TRBV2 and TRBJ1-1; D unclear. This CDR3 comprises 13 residues. CDR1 is SNHLY, CDR2 FYNNEI, per germline. Trimming removed 8 bases at V and 12 bases at J, with 22 bases between. Written as DNA, the CDR3 is TGTGCCAGCTCAACCTTCGCGACATCGGCACCTTTCTTT. It is translated as CASSTFATSAPFF.

V usage is TRBV6-5 and J usage is TRBJ2-3, with TRBD2 as a possible D gene (6 bases). The germline CDR1 and CDR2 sequences are MNHEY and SVGAGI. CDR3 length: 10 residues. V was shortened by 11 bases and J by 7 bases, with 10 bases between the two germline ends. The CDR3 DNA sequence: TGTGCCTCGGGAGTGTATACGCAGTATTTT. Its translation: CASGVYTQYF.

In this sample, this clone turned up a few times. This chain connects TRBV23-1 to TRBJ2-7; 10 bases agree with TRBD1. TRBV23-1 is recorded as an ORF, its role being uncertain. The CDR3 has 15 residues. V gave up 0 bases and J gave up 7 bases; unmatched junction bases: 6. The CDR3: CASSQSRTGGREQYF. The CDR3 nucleotides read TGCGCCAGCAGTCAATCGCGGACAGGGGGGAGAGAGCAGTACTTC.

This clone was detected only a few times. The genes are TRBV6-5 and TRBJ2-3; TRBD1 matches at 8 bases. From germline, CDR1 is MNHEY and CDR2 SVGAGI. CDR3 length: 13 amino acids. The ends lost 9 bases at V and 6 bases at J; junction bases unmatched: 8. CDR3 region: CASQGARSDTQYF. In DNA, the CDR3 is TGTGCCAGTCAGGGGGCGCGATCCGATACGCAGTATTTT.